This T cell receptor (beta chain) was found in a study of tumor and adjacent non-tumor tissue in lung cancer. The template was RNA from unsorted bulk tissue. Newly diagnosed lung cancer patients had thoracic surgery in China, August–November 2014, without prior chemotherapy. This clonotype has a count of ten or more. Its target is unknown. Germline V gene data show CDR1 as MNHEY and CDR2 as SVGAGI. This CDR3 has 13 residues. V was trimmed by 2 bases and J by 4 bases, leaving 8 bases between them. A modified ARM-PCR protocol with three rounds of nested PCR amplified TCRbeta. MiXCR, applied by TCRdb to the multiplex PCR reads, yields one record per CDR3 protein. The sample has about 80,000 distinct CDR3 sequences; around two thirds are singletons. Regarding the study as a whole: In normal lung, the top 100 clones were significantly more dominant than in tumor.

This sequence joins TRBV6-5 and TRBJ1-1; no reliable D call. The sample taken for sequencing was lung tumor tissue. This TCR came from a woman aged 70-85 years with non-small cell lung cancer. CDR3 in amino acids: CASSYDRGTEAFF. CDR3 in DNA: TGTGCCAGCAGTTACGATCGGGGCACTGAAGCTTTCTTT.